The 12 T cell receptor beta chains below were found in one sample sequenced in a study of cytomegalovirus exposure and HLA in healthy donors. The study ran its PCR with 60 Vbeta and 13 Jbeta primers. Method: immunoSEQ multiplex PCR; TCRdb's copy keeps in-frame clones and lacks some. The table has about 190,000 clones, approximately 85% seen once. The specimen sequenced was PBMCs. The receptors were sampled from a young woman in good health and CMV-seronegative.

The chain couples TRBV11-2 to TRBJ2-2; 7 positions agree with TRBD2. The CDR3 spans 15 residues. Germline V lookup: CDR1 SGHAT, CDR2 FQNNGV. The V segment lost 4 bases and the J segment 4 bases; nucleotides outside the gene matches: 6. The CDR3 nucleotides read TGTGCCAGCAGCTATGAGATAGCGGGCACCGGGGAGCTGTTTTTT. This gives the protein CASSYEIAGTGELFF.

The chain is built from TRBV27 and TRBJ2-5; 11 nucleotides line up with TRBD2. The V gene's germline CDR1 is MNHEY and CDR2 SMNVEV (reference sequence). CDR3 length: 14 amino acids. Trimming cost V 5 bases and J 2 bases; bases outside gene matches: 1. The CDR3 DNA sequence: TGTGCCAGCAGTCGACTAGCGGGGCAAGAGACCCAGTACTTC. This codes for CASSRLAGQETQYF.

There are a few counts of this clone. The V and J genes are TRBV4-2 and TRBJ2-3, with 12 bases aligning to TRBD2. V lost 4 bases, J lost 2 bases, and 7 bases stayed unmatched. Per germline, CDR1 LGHNA and CDR2 YNFKEQ. The CDR3 has 17 amino acids. The CDR3 nucleotides read TGTGCCAGCAGCCTAAACCTAGCGGGAGGGCCCACAGATACGCAGTATTTT. It translates to CASSLNLAGGPTDTQYF.

V is TRBV7-3 and J is TRBJ2-3; 13 nucleotides agree with TRBD2. Unmatched junction bases numbered 3, after V lost 5 bases and J lost 1 base. Per germline, CDR1 SGHTA and CDR2 FQGTGA. This CDR3 has 16 amino acids. This chain's CDR3 is CASSPGLAGGTDTQYF. The CDR3 coding sequence is TGTGCCAGCAGCCCCGGACTAGCGGGGGGCACAGATACGCAGTATTTT. The whole variable domain, remainder taken from reference TRBV7-3 and TRBJ2-3, is GAGVSQTPSNKVTEKGKYVELRCDPISGHTALYWYRQSLGQGPEFLIYFQGTGAADDSGLPNDRFFAVRPEGSVSTLKIQRTERGDSAVYLCASSPGLAGGTDTQYFGPGTRLTVL.

This chain links TRBV30 with TRBJ1-2; D uncertain. The CDR3 extends over 12 amino acids. Trimming shortened V by 2 bases and J by 8 bases, and 12 bases separated the two germline ends. Germline lookup yields CDR1 GTSNPN and CDR2 SVGIG (reference sequence). The CDR3 DNA is TGTGCCTGGAGTCCCGTCGGGGAGGGCTACACCTTC. Its translation: CAWSPVGEGYTF.

In this sample, this clone turned up once. The rearrangement joins TRBV9 to TRBJ2-7; 8 positions agree with TRBD2. Losses at the gene ends were 0 bases for V and 4 bases for J; bases not matched to a gene: 9. Germline values: CDR1 SGDLS, CDR2 YYNGEE. The CDR3 is 16 residues long. For the CDR3, the DNA is TGTGCCAGCAGCGTAGATTTGGGACTAGAGAATTACGAGCAGTACTTC. It yields the protein CASSVDLGLENYEQYF.

Comments on this clone: One junction end does not reproduce the germline sequence, and a read error may be involved. The chain combines TRBV5-1 with TRBJ2-2, with 12 nucleotides matching TRBD1. CDR3 length: 18 amino acids. Germline V gene lookup returns CDR1 SGHRS and CDR2 YFSETQ. The CDR3 spells CASTWKGQGASNTGELFF. In DNA form, the CDR3 reads TGCGCAAGCACCTGGAAGGGACAGGGGGCTTCTAACACCGGGGAGCTGTTTTTT.

V is TRBV7-3 and J is TRBJ1-2, with TRBD1 identical over 7 bases. CDR3 length: 15 amino acids. Per the germline V gene, CDR1 is SGHTA and CDR2 is FQGTGA. The V segment lost 0 bases and the J segment 7 bases; nucleotides outside the gene matches: 8. CDR3 loop: CASSLTFPQGGGYTF. The CDR3 DNA reads as TGTGCCAGCAGCTTAACGTTTCCGCAGGGGGGTGGCTACACCTTC. The entire variable domain, with the rest obtained from reference TRBV7-3 and TRBJ1-2, is as follows: GAGVSQTPSNKVTEKGKYVELRCDPISGHTALYWYRQSLGQGPEFLIYFQGTGAADDSGLPNDRFFAVRPEGSVSTLKIQRTERGDSAVYLCASSLTFPQGGGYTFGSGTRLTVV.

This chain joins TRBV5-1 and TRBJ1-2; D is uncertain. V lost 4 bases and J lost 4, with 17 bases in between. Germline V gene sequence: CDR1 SGHRS, CDR2 YFSETQ. The CDR3 totals 15 residues. The CDR3 coding sequence is TGCGCCAGCAGCGGAACGAGGGAAGGGAGCTATGGCTACACCTTC. It translates to CASSGTREGSYGYTF.

This clone was picked up one time. The CDR3, as DNA: TGTGCCAGCAGAAACCTAGCGGGAGCGCTCGGCGAGCAGTACTTC. It codes for CASRNLAGALGEQYF. The gene calls are TRBV27 and TRBJ2-7; 10 bases align to TRBD2. The CDR3 is 15 residues long. The V gene's germline CDR1 is MNHEY and CDR2 SMNVEV (reference sequence). V shed 6 bases, J shed 6 bases, and the junction held 11 bases outside the gene matches.

This chain uses TRBV10-3 with TRBJ2-1; 14 nucleotides agree with TRBD2. The length of the CDR3 is 14 residues. Germline CDR1 reads ENHRY; CDR2 reads SYGVKD. The trim removed 8 bases at V and 5 bases at J, leaving 2 bases unmatched. As DNA, the CDR3 is TGTGCCATCGGACTAGCGGGAGGCGACAATGAGCAGTTCTTC. Translating it yields CAIGLAGGDNEQFF.

This clone has a handful of counts. The genes are TRBV18 and TRBJ1-4, with a possible D match to TRBD1 (5 bases). Germline CDR1 is KGHSH and CDR2 is LQKENI. Trimming cost V 4 bases and J 5 bases, with 17 bases left between them. This CDR3 region has 16 residues. The DNA for the CDR3 is TGTGCCAGCTCACACCTCGGGGGAGGGAAGAATGAAAAACTGTTTTTT. This translates into CASSHLGGGKNEKLFF.